A selection of T cell receptor beta chains follows, all from one sample in a study of control samples from healthy donors and cancer patients. Only in-frame clones appear in the TCRdb table, and some are missing; sequencing was by immunoSEQ multiplex PCR. Of about 94,000 clones in the sample, about nine tenths were seen once. The sample comprised blood. The receptors stem from a woman between 18 and 30 years old in good health. CDR3s include the opening cysteine and the closing phenylalanine or tryptophan. The D gene is left open where the match is weak. Clone size is stated in some rows and not others, as once, few, many or a class when expanded.

D gene: -
J gene: TRBJ2-2
V gene: TRBV27
clone size: -
CDR3 protein: CASSLSITGELFF
CDR3 DNA: TGTGCCAGCAGTTTATCGATCACCGGGGAGCTGTTTTTT

D gene: -
J gene: TRBJ1-1
V gene: TRBV3-1/TRBV3-2
clone size: -
CDR3 protein: CASSQVSGREAFF
CDR3 DNA: TGTGCCAGCAGCCAAGTTTCTGGGAGAGAAGCTTTCTTT

D gene: -
J gene: TRBJ2-7
V gene: TRBV11-2
clone size: -
CDR3 protein: CASSRQPDSYEQYF
CDR3 DNA: TGTGCCAGCAGCCGACAGCCTGACTCCTACGAGCAGTACTTC

D gene: -
J gene: TRBJ2-5
V gene: TRBV23-1
clone size: -
CDR3 protein: CASSQSLSRETQYF
CDR3 DNA: TGCGCCAGCAGTCAATCTCTCAGCAGAGAGACCCAGTACTTC

D gene: -
J gene: TRBJ1-1
V gene: TRBV5-1
clone size: -
CDR3 protein: CASSLAGGVPTEAFF
CDR3 DNA: TGCGCCAGCAGCTTGGCCGGAGGCGTACCAACTGAAGCTTTCTTT

D gene: TRBD2
J gene: TRBJ2-2
V gene: TRBV20-1
clone size: -
CDR3 protein: CSASSSGGYTGELFF
CDR3 DNA: TGCAGTGCTAGTTCTAGCGGGGGGTACACCGGGGAGCTGTTTTTT

D gene: -
J gene: TRBJ1-1
V gene: TRBV2
clone size: -
CDR3 protein: CASSGAWRGTEAFF
CDR3 DNA: TGTGCCAGCAGTGGGGCATGGAGGGGCACTGAAGCTTTCTTT

D gene: -
J gene: TRBJ1-4
V gene: TRBV6-9
clone size: -
CDR3 protein: CASVQGTGNEKLFF
CDR3 DNA: TGTGCCAGCGTACAGGGAACGGGTAATGAAAAACTGTTTTTT

D gene: -
J gene: TRBJ2-1
V gene: TRBV27
clone size: -
CDR3 protein: CASSFPGLYNEQFF
CDR3 DNA: TGTGCCAGCAGTTTCCCGGGACTTTACAATGAGCAGTTCTTC

D gene: -
J gene: TRBJ1-6
V gene: TRBV19
clone size: -
CDR3 protein: CASSTQGTNSPLHF
CDR3 DNA: TGTGCCAGTAGTACCCAGGGCACCAATTCACCCCTCCACTTT

D gene: TRBD1
J gene: TRBJ1-2
V gene: TRBV5-1
clone size: -
CDR3 protein: CASSPVDRRNGYTF
CDR3 DNA: TGCGCCAGCAGCCCCGTGGACAGGAGGAATGGCTACACCTTC

D gene: -
J gene: TRBJ1-2
V gene: TRBV19
clone size: -
CDR3 protein: CASSIKYSYGYTF
CDR3 DNA: TGTGCCAGTAGTATAAAGTACTCCTATGGCTACACCTTC

D gene: -
J gene: TRBJ1-1
V gene: TRBV6-5
clone size: -
CDR3 protein: CASSSRTDPNAEAFF
CDR3 DNA: TGTGCCAGCAGTTCGCGGACAGATCCGAACGCTGAAGCTTTCTTT

D gene: -
J gene: TRBJ2-1
V gene: TRBV24-1
clone size: -
CDR3 protein: CATSDQGAGSSYNEQFF
CDR3 DNA: TGTGCCACCAGTGATCAGGGTGCAGGGAGCTCCTACAATGAGCAGTTCTTC

D gene: -
J gene: TRBJ1-2
V gene: TRBV12-5
clone size: -
CDR3 protein: CASGKDGANYGYTF
CDR3 DNA: TGTGCTAGTGGAAAGGACGGAGCTAACTATGGCTACACCTTC

D gene: -
J gene: TRBJ2-1
V gene: TRBV7-3
clone size: -
CDR3 protein: CASSLTMIGDEQFF
CDR3 DNA: TGTGCCAGCAGCTTAACGATGATCGGCGATGAGCAGTTCTTC

D gene: TRBD1
J gene: TRBJ1-5
V gene: TRBV5-3
clone size: -
CDR3 protein: CARSVTGTGNMIYSNQPQHF
CDR3 DNA: TGTGCCAGAAGCGTGACCGGGACAGGCAATATGATTTATAGCAATCAGCCCCAGCATTTT

D gene: -
J gene: TRBJ2-7
V gene: TRBV5-5
clone size: -
CDR3 protein: CASSHHPGTGSSYEQYF
CDR3 DNA: TGTGCCAGCAGTCACCACCCCGGGACCGGGAGTTCCTACGAGCAGTACTTC

D gene: TRBD1
J gene: TRBJ1-2
V gene: TRBV18
clone size: -
CDR3 protein: CASSQGAEIYGYTF
CDR3 DNA: TGTGCCAGCTCACAGGGGGCAGAAATCTATGGCTACACCTTC

D gene: TRBD2
J gene: TRBJ2-1
V gene: TRBV6-5
clone size: once
CDR3 protein: CASSYGSGGVREQFF
CDR3 DNA: TGTGCCAGCAGTTACGGTAGCGGGGGGGTCCGGGAGCAGTTCTTC

D gene: -
J gene: TRBJ2-3
V gene: TRBV19
clone size: -
CDR3 protein: CASSSFNPDTQYF
CDR3 DNA: TGTGCCAGTAGTTCTTTTAATCCAGATACGCAGTATTTT

D gene: TRBD2
J gene: TRBJ2-3
V gene: TRBV3-1/TRBV3-2
clone size: -
CDR3 protein: CASSQRPGTSRHHTDTQYF
CDR3 DNA: TGTGCCAGCAGCCAACGTCCCGGGACTAGCCGACACCACACAGATACGCAGTATTTT

D gene: -
J gene: TRBJ2-5
V gene: TRBV5-4
clone size: -
CDR3 protein: CASSLTQGETQYF
CDR3 DNA: TGTGCCAGCAGCTTGACCCAGGGAGAGACCCAGTACTTC

D gene: -
J gene: TRBJ1-1
V gene: TRBV2
clone size: -
CDR3 protein: CASRVSGLNTEAFF
CDR3 DNA: TGTGCCAGCAGGGTCTCTGGCCTGAACACTGAAGCTTTCTTT

D gene: TRBD1
J gene: TRBJ1-1
V gene: TRBV10-2
clone size: -
CDR3 protein: CASKKGTGYTEAFF
CDR3 DNA: TGCGCCAGCAAAAAAGGGACAGGGTACACTGAAGCTTTCTTT

D gene: -
J gene: TRBJ1-1
V gene: TRBV12-3/TRBV12-4
clone size: -
CDR3 protein: CASSLLGGTEAFF
CDR3 DNA: TGTGCCAGCAGTTTATTAGGGGGAACTGAAGCTTTCTTT

D gene: TRBD1
J gene: TRBJ1-3
V gene: TRBV5-1
clone size: -
CDR3 protein: CASSWATGSGNTIYF
CDR3 DNA: TGCGCCAGCAGCTGGGCGACAGGGTCTGGAAACACCATATATTTT

D gene: -
J gene: TRBJ2-1
V gene: TRBV24-1
clone size: -
CDR3 protein: CATSDRDEQFF
CDR3 DNA: TGTGCCACCAGTGACCGAGATGAGCAGTTCTTC

D gene: -
J gene: TRBJ1-3
V gene: TRBV9
clone size: -
CDR3 protein: CASSVNPDRTGGEGDTIYF
CDR3 DNA: TGTGCCAGCAGCGTAAATCCGGACAGAACTGGGGGAGAGGGGGACACCATATATTTT

D gene: -
J gene: TRBJ2-1
V gene: TRBV5-6
clone size: -
CDR3 protein: CASSLEGATTYNEQFF
CDR3 DNA: TGTGCCAGCAGCTTGGAAGGTGCCACGACCTACAATGAGCAGTTCTTC

D gene: -
J gene: TRBJ1-2
V gene: TRBV19
clone size: -
CDR3 protein: CASSIPGGAGYGYTF
CDR3 DNA: TGTGCCAGTAGTATCCCCGGCGGGGCGGGCTATGGCTACACCTTC

D gene: -
J gene: TRBJ1-5
V gene: TRBV21-1
clone size: -
CDR3 protein: CASSKRNGLVKHF
CDR3 DNA: TGTGCCAGCAGCAAACGGAACGGCCTGGTGAAACATTTT

D gene: -
J gene: TRBJ1-1
V gene: TRBV4-2
clone size: -
CDR3 protein: CASSQNRANTEAFF
CDR3 DNA: TGTGCCAGCAGCCAAAACAGGGCGAACACTGAAGCTTTCTTT

D gene: -
J gene: TRBJ1-2
V gene: TRBV19
clone size: -
CDR3 protein: CASSTDRETGYTF
CDR3 DNA: TGTGCCAGTAGTACGGACAGAGAGACTGGCTACACCTTC

D gene: -
J gene: TRBJ1-1
V gene: TRBV10-3
clone size: -
CDR3 protein: CAISGQTGSGTEAFF
CDR3 DNA: TGTGCCATCAGTGGACAAACAGGGTCTGGCACTGAAGCTTTCTTT

D gene: -
J gene: TRBJ1-2
V gene: TRBV27
clone size: -
CDR3 protein: CASSSWYPALGYGYTF
CDR3 DNA: TGTGCCAGCAGTTCTTGGTACCCGGCCCTGGGGTATGGCTACACCTTC

D gene: -
J gene: TRBJ2-2
V gene: TRBV5-6
clone size: -
CDR3 protein: CASSSMEGRGELFF
CDR3 DNA: TGTGCCAGCAGCTCGATGGAGGGCCGGGGGGAGCTGTTTTTT

D gene: TRBD1
J gene: TRBJ1-2
V gene: TRBV19
clone size: -
CDR3 protein: CASTPGQGILNYGYTF
CDR3 DNA: TGTGCCAGTACCCCGGGACAGGGAATACTTAACTATGGCTACACCTTC

D gene: TRBD1
J gene: TRBJ1-1
V gene: TRBV2
clone size: -
CDR3 protein: CASLGQGTEAFF
CDR3 DNA: TGTGCCAGCCTGGGACAGGGTACTGAAGCTTTCTTT

D gene: -
J gene: TRBJ1-2
V gene: TRBV7-8
clone size: -
CDR3 protein: CASSLSDAPGSGYTF
CDR3 DNA: TGTGCCAGCAGCTTATCGGACGCACCTGGGTCCGGCTACACCTTC

D gene: TRBD1
J gene: TRBJ1-2
V gene: TRBV2
clone size: -
CDR3 protein: CASSEGTGVSGYTF
CDR3 DNA: TGTGCCAGCAGTGAGGGGACAGGGGTTAGTGGCTACACCTTC

D gene: -
J gene: TRBJ2-4
V gene: TRBV27
clone size: -
CDR3 protein: CASSSDFIAKNIQYF
CDR3 DNA: TGTGCCAGCAGTTCAGACTTTATAGCCAAAAACATTCAGTACTTC

D gene: -
J gene: TRBJ2-7
V gene: TRBV11-2
clone size: once
CDR3 protein: CASSLDEANEQYF
CDR3 DNA: TGTGCCAGCAGCTTAGATGAGGCCAACGAGCAGTACTTC

D gene: -
J gene: TRBJ2-5
V gene: TRBV6-6
clone size: medium-sized
CDR3 protein: CASTLREGAGETQYF
CDR3 DNA: TGTGCCAGCACCCTAAGGGAAGGGGCGGGGGAGACCCAGTACTTC

D gene: -
J gene: TRBJ1-1
V gene: TRBV7-9
clone size: -
CDR3 protein: CASRQNTEAFF
CDR3 DNA: TGTGCCAGCAGACAGAACACTGAAGCTTTCTTT

D gene: -
J gene: TRBJ1-4
V gene: TRBV9
clone size: -
CDR3 protein: CASSGRQATNEKLFF
CDR3 DNA: TGTGCCAGCAGCGGGCGTCAAGCAACTAATGAAAAACTGTTTTTT

D gene: TRBD2
J gene: TRBJ2-7
V gene: TRBV6-2/TRBV6-3
clone size: -
CDR3 protein: CASSYTGGPDEQYF
CDR3 DNA: TGTGCCAGCAGTTACACGGGGGGGCCGGACGAGCAGTACTTC

D gene: -
J gene: TRBJ2-3
V gene: TRBV5-5
clone size: -
CDR3 protein: CASSVEKGWEYF
CDR3 DNA: TGTGCCAGCAGCGTGGAAAAGGGATGGGAGTATTTT

D gene: -
J gene: TRBJ1-6
V gene: TRBV5-1
clone size: -
CDR3 protein: CASSLSGTPNSPLHF
CDR3 DNA: TGCGCCAGCAGCTTGTCCGGGACCCCTAATTCACCCCTCCACTTT

D gene: -
J gene: TRBJ2-7
V gene: TRBV14
clone size: -
CDR3 protein: CASSPKSGRAYFF
CDR3 DNA: TGTGCCAGCAGCCCAAAAAGCGGGCGGGCCTACTTCTTC

D gene: -
J gene: TRBJ1-2
V gene: TRBV18
clone size: -
CDR3 protein: CASSPKIGSSDYGYTF
CDR3 DNA: TGTGCCAGCTCACCAAAAATAGGTTCGTCGGACTATGGCTACACCTTC

D gene: TRBD1
J gene: TRBJ2-7
V gene: TRBV5-6
clone size: -
CDR3 protein: CASSRSPGQGAYEQYF
CDR3 DNA: TGTGCCAGCAGCCGCTCTCCGGGACAGGGGGCCTACGAGCAGTACTTC

D gene: TRBD1
J gene: TRBJ1-6
V gene: TRBV5-1
clone size: -
CDR3 protein: CASSLTRQGEGSPLHF
CDR3 DNA: TGCGCCAGCAGCTTGACTCGACAGGGAGAAGGATCACCCCTCCACTTT

D gene: -
J gene: TRBJ2-7
V gene: TRBV14
clone size: -
CDR3 protein: CASSQATYEQYF
CDR3 DNA: TGTGCCAGCAGCCAAGCAACCTACGAGCAGTACTTC

D gene: -
J gene: TRBJ2-7
V gene: TRBV2
clone size: once
CDR3 protein: CASSEAGGISYEQYF
CDR3 DNA: TGTGCCAGCAGTGAAGCTGGCGGGATCTCCTACGAGCAGTACTTC